This T cell receptor (beta chain) was found in a study of identifying expanded T cells in peripheral blood. The CDR3 has 12 residues. Trimming at V came to 2 bases and at J to 6 bases, leaving 3 bases not matched to a gene. The germline V gene has CDR1 GTSNPN and CDR2 SVGIG (reference sequence). Measured with immunoSEQ multiplex PCR; TCRdb has only the in-frame clones, and not every one. The sample yields 80,000 to 90,000 clones, approximately 90% seen once. On this clone itself: Its antigen is currently unknown.

Study conclusions and caveats: Approximately 1.1 clones differed between technical replicates, versus about 17 and 20 over time. Variance in clone template counts between approximately two-week samples significantly increased with total template count across all healthy donors.

Sequences were obtained from blood. The clonotype comes from a person between 18 and 75 years old in good health. The rearrangement joins TRBV30 to TRBJ2-7; TRBD1 agrees at 8 bases. The CDR3 nucleotides read TGTGCCTGGAGTCCTACAGGGGGCGAGCAGTACTTC. This gives the protein CAWSPTGGEQYF.